This T cell receptor (beta chain) came from a study of blood T cells in healthy people across ages. There are a few counts of this clonotype. The authors ran a second PCR of roughly 6 to 12 cycles using a sample-barcoded 5' primer and a J-beta primer mix. TCRdb re-called the 5' RACE reads through MiXCR, storing one row per CDR3 protein. In the table there are about 770,000 distinct CDR3 sequences, around 42% of which are singletons. Germline CDR1 and CDR2: LNHNV and YYDKDF (reference sequence). The ends were cut back, 5 bases at V and 8 bases at J, with 12 bases in the middle. This CDR3 contains 13 residues. The authors extracted at least 5 micrograms of total RNA per sample.

V and J are TRBV15 and TRBJ1-4, with D hard to call. This receptor was taken from a man in his fifties or sixties in good health. Source material: blood. In nucleotides, the CDR3 is TGTGCCACCAGCGAAAACTTGGGAGAAAAACTGTTTTTT. Amino acids: CATSENLGEKLFF.